The count of the clone carrying this T cell receptor beta chain is one. The antigen is undetermined. The sample belongs to a study of Ad26.COV2.S vaccination and SARS-CoV-2 variants. Whole-study context: Donor was in the COV1001 Ad26.COV2.S trial arm. Recipients of Ad26.COV2.S got it intramuscularly, once or twice 56 days apart.

Overall study findings and caveats: Spike-specific CD8+ and CD4+ T cell responses reportedly showed substantial breadth after vaccination.

Per germline, CDR1 SNHLY and CDR2 FYNNEI. This CDR3 is built from 15 residues. V was clipped by 3 bases and J by 4 bases; unmatched bases: 4. TCRdb's table, derived via immunoSEQ multiplex PCR, lists solely in-frame clones and lacks some. The sample yields approximately 410,000 clones, around 89% seen once. Treatment given: 15 to 20 received Ad26.COV2.S at low or high dose, single or two shots; roughly 5 received placebo; per-sample allocation not given. Collection of the samples took place on day 63 after the first injection of vaccine or placebo. The vaccine delivered Wuhan-strain SARS-CoV-2 spike through an Ad26 vector.

This specimen consisted of peripheral blood, obtained in a trial of Ad26.COV2.S vaccine versus placebo. The clonotype comes from a person aged 18-65 years who received the Ad26.COV2.S COVID-19 vaccine or a placebo. The V call is TRBV2, the J call TRBJ1-2, with 11 nucleotides matching TRBD1. The CDR3 region is CASSDGTGGSYGYTF. The DNA for the CDR3 is TGTGCCAGCAGTGATGGGACAGGGGGGAGCTATGGCTACACCTTC.